The T cell receptor (beta chain) under discussion was sequenced for a study of cytomegalovirus exposure and HLA in healthy donors. Primers: 60 Vbeta forward and 13 Jbeta reverse. Profiled with immunoSEQ multiplex PCR; TCRdb holds only in-frame clones, not every one. The sample lists fewer than 250,000 clones; 70% to 85% were seen once. A remark on this clone: What it binds is unknown.

The CDR3 length is 19 residues. Losses at the gene ends were 6 bases for V and 3 bases for J; bases not matched to a gene: 18. Germline V gene lookup returns CDR1 SEHNR and CDR2 FQNEAQ (reference sequence). Nominally healthy donors provided the samples, though records likely missed some immune exposures. Whole-study results and caveats: Later on, an analysis showed TCR association rates differing by HLA locus, with DRB1 the most and HLA-C the fewest.

This chain links TRBV7-9 with TRBJ1-3, with 9 positions matching TRBD1. The sequenced material came from PBMCs. The source is a male donor in good health and CMV-seronegative. The CDR3 spells CASRTSVGGQGEVGNTIYF. The CDR3 coding sequence is TGTGCCAGCAGAACTAGTGTAGGGGGACAGGGCGAAGTTGGAAACACCATATATTTT.